A selection of T cell receptor beta chains follows, all from one sample in a study of vaccination and CD4 T cells after COVID-19. Each CDR3 protein is one row after TCRdb ran MiXCR on the PCR reads. Here the sample spans several thousand distinct CDR3 sequences, about 70% being singletons. These TCRs are of unknown antigen specificity. The source material was CD4+ T cells from blood, cultured in vitro. The receptors stem from a human donor who had recovered from COVID-19. The CDR3 runs from the conserved cysteine through the conserved F or W. The D gene is left open where the match is weak. Rows give clone size only sometimes, using once, few, many, or a class for an expanded clone.

CDR3nt,CDR3aa,j_gene,d_gene,v_gene,abundance
TGCAGTGCTAGGGGGAAAGAGACCCAGTACTTC,CSARGKETQYF,TRBJ2-5,NA,TRBV20-1,NA
TGTGCCAGCAGTCCAGGACAGACTCATCAGCCCCAGCATTTT,CASSPGQTHQPQHF,TRBJ1-5,NA,TRBV28,NA
TGTGCCAGCAGTCCCCCATGGGGCAATCAGCCCCAGCATTTT,CASSPPWGNQPQHF,TRBJ1-5,NA,TRBV6-2/TRBV6-3,few
TGTGCCAGCAGCTTGGGACTAGCGGGAGGGCGAGGGCAAGAGACCCAGTACTTC,CASSLGLAGGRGQETQYF,TRBJ2-5,TRBD2,TRBV5-4,once
TGCGCCAGCAGCTGGGGGACAGGGGAGAACTATGGCTACACCTTC,CASSWGTGENYGYTF,TRBJ1-2,TRBD1,TRBV5-1,NA
TGTGCCAGCAGCCCCCACAGGGGGTTTGGCTATGGCTACACCTTC,CASSPHRGFGYGYTF,TRBJ1-2,TRBD1,TRBV5-8,NA
TGTGCCAGCAGCATAGACAGGGGGATCACAGATACGCAGTATTTT,CASSIDRGITDTQYF,TRBJ2-3,TRBD1,TRBV6-1,few
TGTGCCAGCAGCACCACCCTCGACAGGGTGGACACCGGGGAGCTGTTTTTT,CASSTTLDRVDTGELFF,TRBJ2-2,TRBD1,TRBV7-9,NA
TGTGCCAGCAGCTTAGGTCCGGGAGAAGGCACAGATACGCAGTATTTT,CASSLGPGEGTDTQYF,TRBJ2-3,NA,TRBV11-3,NA
TGCGCCAGCAGCTTACAGACGGGGGACACTGAAGCTTTCTTT,CASSLQTGDTEAFF,TRBJ1-1,NA,TRBV5-1,few
TGTGCCAGCAGCAAAGGGGCAGGGCTTACCTCTGGGGCCAACGTCCTGACTTTC,CASSKGAGLTSGANVLTF,TRBJ2-6,NA,TRBV21-1,few
TGTGCCAGCAGCCCCTTCAAATCGAGGAACGGCTACACCTTC,CASSPFKSRNGYTF,TRBJ1-2,NA,TRBV7-2,few
TGTGCCAGCAGTTTGCAGGGGAATGACTATGGCTACACCTTC,CASSLQGNDYGYTF,TRBJ1-2,NA,TRBV28,NA
TGCAGTGCTAGAGGGGACGGGGTGGGAACTGAAGCTTTCTTT,CSARGDGVGTEAFF,TRBJ1-1,NA,TRBV20-1,NA
TGTGCCAGCGGGACTAGAGTCCAAGAGACCCAGTACTTC,CASGTRVQETQYF,TRBJ2-5,TRBD2,TRBV7-2,NA
TGCAGTGCTTGGGACACCTCTGAAAAACTGTTTTTT,CSAWDTSEKLFF,TRBJ1-4,NA,TRBV20-1,NA
TGTGCCAGCAGCTCCCCGAGGGGGAGGTCCAACACCGGGGAGCTGTTTTTT,CASSSPRGRSNTGELFF,TRBJ2-2,NA,TRBV11-1,NA
TGTGCCAGCAGTTTCGGAGACGCAAGCTCTGGAAACACCATATATTTT,CASSFGDASSGNTIYF,TRBJ1-3,NA,TRBV7-2,NA
TGTGCCTGGATTTCCGCACAGGGTGAAGCTTTCTTT,CAWISAQGEAFF,TRBJ1-1,NA,TRBV30,NA
TGTGCCAGCAGTGGTAGGCAGCAGAATCAGCCCCAGCATTTT,CASSGRQQNQPQHF,TRBJ1-5,NA,TRBV6-1,NA
TGTGCCAGCAGTTCCCTAGGGACAGGGGAGAATTCACCCCTCCACTTT,CASSSLGTGENSPLHF,TRBJ1-6,TRBD1,TRBV27,NA
TGTGCCAGCAGCTTTTGGAGGGGGGACCAGGCTAACTATGGCTACACCTTC,CASSFWRGDQANYGYTF,TRBJ1-2,NA,TRBV5-6,NA
TGTGCCAGTAGTGCTCTGACTAGCACAGATACGCAGTATTTT,CASSALTSTDTQYF,TRBJ2-3,NA,TRBV19,NA
TGTGCCAGCAGTTCCGCGACAGGGGGCCCGGGCACCCAGTACTTC,CASSSATGGPGTQYF,TRBJ2-5,TRBD1,TRBV6-5,NA
TGCAGTGCTAAAGGGACAAACCAAGAGACCCAGTACTTC,CSAKGTNQETQYF,TRBJ2-5,NA,TRBV20-1,NA
TGTGCCAGCACCAACCTAGCGGGGGGGTCAACAGATACGCAGTATTTT,CASTNLAGGSTDTQYF,TRBJ2-3,TRBD2,TRBV7-2,NA
TGTGCCAGCAGCTTTCAAGACCGGGGGGGCCCAATCTCCTATAATTCACCCCTCCACTTT,CASSFQDRGGPISYNSPLHF,TRBJ1-6,NA,TRBV7-9,once
TGTGCCAGCAGCTTATCCCACGGGTCTGGTGAAGCTTTCTTT,CASSLSHGSGEAFF,TRBJ1-1,NA,TRBV7-8,NA
TGTGCCAGTAGTCCCAACCTGAACACTGAAGCTTTCTTT,CASSPNLNTEAFF,TRBJ1-1,NA,TRBV19,NA
TGCGCCAGCAGCTTGGCCGGGGAAGGCTACAATGAGCAGTTCTTC,CASSLAGEGYNEQFF,TRBJ2-1,NA,TRBV5-1,NA
TGTGCCAGCAGCTTGAACAGGGGGGACGGCTACACCTTC,CASSLNRGDGYTF,TRBJ1-2,TRBD1,TRBV7-9,few
TGTGCCACCAGCAGAGATAGTCAGGGGAGCTATGGCTACACCTTC,CATSRDSQGSYGYTF,TRBJ1-2,NA,TRBV15,few
TGTGCCAGCAGTCTCCGACCGGGGCCCACTGAGGGGGAGCAGTACTTC,CASSLRPGPTEGEQYF,TRBJ2-7,NA,TRBV6-2/TRBV6-3,NA
TGTGCCAGCAGTTACTCGCGGAGCTCTGGAAACACCATATATTTT,CASSYSRSSGNTIYF,TRBJ1-3,NA,TRBV6-5,NA
TGTGCCACCAGTGATTCTAGTACGGACGAGCAGTACTTC,CATSDSSTDEQYF,TRBJ2-7,NA,TRBV24-1,NA
TGTGCCAGCAGTTTATCTGGGGCGAAAGGACAGCCCCAGCATTTT,CASSLSGAKGQPQHF,TRBJ1-5,NA,TRBV27,NA
TGTGCCACCAGCAGAGCCGGTAACTATGGCTACACCTTC,CATSRAGNYGYTF,TRBJ1-2,NA,TRBV15,NA
TGTGCCAGCAGCTTAGTAACCGGGTACACTGAAGCTTTCTTT,CASSLVTGYTEAFF,TRBJ1-1,NA,TRBV11-2,NA
TGTGCCAGCAGTTTAGCGGCGGGGGCACAGTACTTC,CASSLAAGAQYF,TRBJ2-4,NA,TRBV28,once
TGTGCCAGCAGCCCGTTCCAGGGAGGTACAGATACGCAGTATTTT,CASSPFQGGTDTQYF,TRBJ2-3,NA,TRBV6-4,few
TGTGCCAGTAGTATTAGAACAACGAACACCGGGGAGCTGTTTTTT,CASSIRTTNTGELFF,TRBJ2-2,NA,TRBV19,NA
TGTGCCATCAGTGCGGAGGACGAGCAGTACTTC,CAISAEDEQYF,TRBJ2-7,NA,TRBV10-3,NA
TGTGCCAGCAGTCCCGGACCAGATAATTCACCCCTCCACTTT,CASSPGPDNSPLHF,TRBJ1-6,NA,TRBV12-3/TRBV12-4,few
TGTGCCACCAGTGATTGGGCCGTCGGTGGGGAGGATACGCAGTATTTT,CATSDWAVGGEDTQYF,TRBJ2-3,NA,TRBV24-1,NA
TGTGCCAGCAGTGAAGCCTCGCGCTTTGGGGATACGCAGTATTTT,CASSEASRFGDTQYF,TRBJ2-3,NA,TRBV6-1,NA
TGTGCCAGCAGGATTATGTCGAACACCGGGGAGCTGTTTTTT,CASRIMSNTGELFF,TRBJ2-2,NA,TRBV7-8,NA
TGCAGTGCTACCCAAACCAGGGGGCCGGACGAGCAGTACTTC,CSATQTRGPDEQYF,TRBJ2-7,TRBD1,TRBV20-1,once
TGTGCCAGCAGCGAACAGGGAGGGGGGGCCGCGGATGAGCAGTTCTTC,CASSEQGGGAADEQFF,TRBJ2-1,NA,TRBV2,NA
TGTGCCAGCAGTCTAGGGACCTCCGGGACAGGGTATAATTCACCCCTCCACTTT,CASSLGTSGTGYNSPLHF,TRBJ1-6,TRBD1,TRBV27,NA